This TCR beta chain is drawn from a study of cytomegalovirus exposure and HLA in healthy donors (dated by TCRdb to about 2017). Study-level background: An earlier analysis of under 600 of the donors reported approximately 290 Gb of sequence data and some 120 million unique TCR beta sequences from about 180 million T cells. The genetic ancestry cluster associated with self-reported Caucasian donors included 81% of the roughly 380 genotyped donors. The study used immunosequencing to profile the T cell repertoires of hundreds of subjects and linked those repertoires to cytomegalovirus serostatus. Both class I and class II loci were covered by HLA typing, at four-digit resolution. An earlier analysis of some 500 of the donors used high-throughput TCR beta sequencing to judge whether each TCR beta V gene segment behaved as functional or pseudogenic. The study aimed to test whether cataloging public T cell receptors could reveal signatures of past pathogen exposure. Along with the approximately 620-subject first cohort, a separate validation cohort of over 90 different subjects was used. Every discovery cohort repertoire had been produced on one sequencing platform. The number of donors typed differed by locus, with roughly 629-640 for A, B, C, DRB1 and DQB1, over 500 for DQA1, approximately 570 for DPA1, and some 440 for DPB1. The study combined high-throughput TCR immunosequencing, statistical association of individual TCRs with disease status, and machine learning to predict cytomegalovirus infection status. Among a few hundred genotyped donors of the cohort, an average of approximately 250,000 unique TCR beta nucleotide sequences were sequenced per donor, roughly 20% of them non-productive. A later analysis re-analyzed previously published TCR beta repertoires from 600 to 850 donors and added high-resolution HLA genotyping to study TCR occurrence patterns. An early release covering about 600 HLA-typed donors comprised about 300 gigabases of sequencing data and tens of millions of unique TCR sequences. In the later analysis, no new phenotypic data were used to find candidate immune exposures; instead, reliance was placed on TCR beta sequences and their occurrence across donors. Four or five DR-DQ haplotypes were handled as single units for association and clustering, since linkage in the cohort was strong. Donor age, sex, ethnicity and CMV serostatus were collected together with the repertoire data. Genome-wide SNP genotypes for about three fifths of the roughly 670 donors were used in a later genetic analysis, which treated that subset as a discovery cohort. Overall results and qualifications from the work: According to the authors, the approach could potentially be generalized to other disease states and immunological phenotypes. In vitro tests confirmed that three of the cytomegalovirus-associated TCR beta chains recognize cytomegalovirus antigens. In a later analysis, the rate of TCR association differed among HLA loci, with DRB1 alleles having the most associated TCRs and HLA-C alleles having the fewest. V-gene and J-gene trimming of TCR beta chains was associated with a missense DCLRE1C variant in a later genetic analysis, and the association was replicated in an independent cohort. A total of fewer than 200 TCR beta chains were listed by the study as associated with cytomegalovirus. Some IMGT-functional V segments, including TRBV6-2 and TRBV6-3, could not be told apart with the 87-base-pair reads, so those segments were excluded. Correlated functional status among segregating V segments might reflect linkage disequilibrium, but an unknown experimental factor could not be ruled out. In an earlier analysis of approximately 600 of the donors, most TCR beta V segments were observed in productive rearrangements about 87% or about 30% of the time, broadly matching IMGT annotations. Specific HLA alleles were associated with roughly 16,000 TCR beta sequences at a false discovery rate of 0.05 in a later analysis. Cytomegalovirus status was reported to be diagnosed by the classifier with high specificity and sensitivity in both the original and validation cohorts. A later genetic analysis reported fewer N-insertions in productive TCRs among donors in an Asian-associated ancestry cluster than the approximately 700-donor mean. Because HLA typing was missing for some donors at each locus, association tests included only the typed subset. The only immune exposure information available for the cohort was CMV serostatus. When HLA alleles, especially DR and DQ, strongly co-occurred, TCR associations were difficult to assign to individual alleles. According to a later analysis, most CMV-associated TCR beta chains appeared to be HLA-restricted, and the HLA associations seemed to be driven largely by CMV exposure. In a later analysis, HLA-associated TCR beta chains were found to be more clonally expanded and to have lower generation probabilities than equally common non-associated chains. A group of highly shared sequence variants was considered likely to be a technical artifact of the sequencing pipeline. Sequencing depth was assumed to be roughly uniform across donors in the presence/absence analyses, though that assumption may not hold. A further reported finding was that TCR beta sequences accurately predicted the HLA-A and HLA-B alleles for most subjects in the first cohort. Over 15 rarely observed V segments, including chromosome 9 orphons, were excluded from the earlier analysis of approximately 500 of the donors because counts were too low. Only TCR beta chains were sequenced in this cohort, and the absence of alpha or paired-chain data limited detectable features. While some public TCRs were present in many individuals, most TCR sequences turned up only very rarely across donors. In a later analysis, several top co-occurrence clusters were reported to appear linked to parvovirus B19, influenza, CMV and Epstein-Barr virus.

The cohort comprised some 730 healthy bone marrow donors. At the time of sampling, all cohort members were nominally healthy, though unrecorded immune exposures were likely present. The donor tested CMV seropositive, placing the donor among the 289 seropositive members of the cohort. A peripheral blood sample was provided by each donor, and peripheral blood mononuclear cells were used for TCR beta sequencing. The Qiagen DNeasy Blood Extraction Kit was used to extract genomic DNA from the blood cell samples. The CDR3 numbers 14 residues from cysteine through phenylalanine. Of the read, only the CDR3 DNA is kept; its 42 bases are in frame from base 1. CDR1 and CDR2 were assigned from the germline V gene as LGHNA and YNFKEQ. Germline trimming amounts to 3 bases on V and 3 bases on J, with 3 as the count of junction bases outside the gene matches. A remark on this clone: Its specific antigen is unknown. The record has no base qualities; no much larger clone is one base away.

Libraries were made using the immunoSEQ multiplex PCR assay. For the multiplex PCR, a mixture combining 60 forward primers for TCR Vbeta segments and 13 reverse primers for TCR Jbeta segments was used. Amplification of the CDR3 region of rearranged TCR beta genes was performed with a multiplex PCR assay on genomic DNA. The amplified TCR beta libraries were sequenced on the Illumina HiSeq System as 87-base-pair reads. The paper's data handling went like this. A later analysis counted approximately 84 million unique TCR beta chains across the 700 or so repertoires, and around 9.9 million of these chains were shared by at least two donors. Raw reads were error-corrected and collapsed into unique sequences by a nearest-neighbor algorithm in which closely related sequences were merged to remove PCR and sequencing errors. CDR3 sequences were aligned to IMGT reference sequences to assign V, D and J gene segments. Each retained sequence needed at least a six-nucleotide match to both a V gene segment and a J gene segment. A rearrangement was called productive if the CDR3 had no stop codons and remained in frame with V and J, and every other rearrangement was called non-productive. Following IMGT convention, CDR3 was defined as the stretch from the second conserved V-encoded cysteine up to the conserved J-encoded phenylalanine. In an earlier analysis of just under 600 of the donors, sequences lacking an unambiguous match to a single V gene segment were excluded. An earlier analysis of a few hundred of the donors called V segments functional above 56.7% productive rearrangements and segregating when the between-donor standard deviation exceeded 5%. A statistical classification framework was built for diagnosing cytomegalovirus status from the catalog of TCR beta chain sequences. A later analysis assigned V and J genes by comparing TCR nucleotide sequences with IMGT/GENE-DB human TR gene sequences. In a later analysis, CDR3 sequences and most-parsimonious VDJ recombination scenarios were assigned using the TCRdist pipeline. In a later analysis, each TCR beta chain was defined by its CDR3 amino acid sequence together with its V-gene family, and reads without a unique V-gene family were excluded. As a way to deal with suspected cross-contamination and a sequencing artifact, a later analysis dropped approximately 570 nucleotide sequences that were highly shared and had low generation probability. In a later analysis, a clonal expansion index for each public chain was calculated from normalized within-repertoire ranks of inferred template counts. A later analysis computed generation probabilities with a VDJ recombination model fitted to out-of-frame rearrangements, and checked the results against IGoR. Hypergeometric tests were used in a later analysis to score TCR-TCR, TCR-HLA and TCR-CMV co-occurrence, with a repertoire-size bias correction applied to the TCR pairs. To estimate false discovery rates, a later analysis permuted the HLA or CMV assignments 20 times. In a later analysis, co-occurring TCRs were grouped using DBSCAN, and TCRdist sequence similarity was added for clustering within HLA-allele-positive subsets. Repertoires with fewer than 30,000 or more than 120,000 public chains, plus five repertoires with anomalous nucleotide sharing, were excluded from co-occurrence clustering. TCRdb limited this immuneACCESS table to in-frame rearrangements with V and J called. A share of clones is missing; checked studies link under half to unresolved V genes, and the rest is unexplained. V and J calls and clone size are as listed in that table; D and trimming were resolved from the DNA. The sample yields 200,000 or so clones; 80% to 85% were counted once. The ten largest account for about 5.7% of the sample.

This TCR was sampled from a man aged 40-49 years in good health and CMV-seropositive. The material sequenced was PBMCs. Recombination linked TRBV4-2 to TRBJ2-7, with 9 junctional bases fitting TRBD1. The CDR3 protein is CASSQQTGGYEQYF. The base sequence is TGTGCCAGCAGCCAGCAGACAGGGGGCTACGAGCAGTACTTC.